Below, 14 T cell receptor beta chains from the same sample are listed, as sequenced in a study of immune heterogeneity within non-small cell lung tumors. Multiplex PCR relied on 32 V and 13 J primers to amplify TCR beta CDR3. TCRdb used MiXCR to reprocess the multiplex PCR reads, holding one entry per CDR3 protein. This sample has around 3,200 distinct CDR3 sequences, with around a fifth found just once. Bulk tumor genomic DNA, approximately 570 ng per sample, was the template. While surgery was under way, several biopsies spaced far apart were taken per primary tumor. Enrolled patients presented with newly diagnosed, previously untreated non-small cell lung cancer and underwent curative surgery. Specimen: lung tumor tissue. The receptors were sampled from a man in his sixties with non-small cell lung cancer.

This clonotype is labeled as medium-sized (0.01 to 0.1%). The V gene is TRBV2, the J gene TRBJ2-2; 10 nucleotides align to TRBD1. Trimming cost V 6 bases and J 5 bases; bases outside gene matches: 3. CDR3 length: 14 residues. CDR1 is SNHLY and CDR2 is FYNNEI in the germline V gene. DNA for the CDR3: TGTGCCAGCAGCGGACAGGGGGATACCGGGGAGCTGTTTTTT. Protein product: CASSGQGDTGELFF.

In this sample, this clonotype is medium-sized. The chain is built from TRBV20-1 and TRBJ1-2; 8 positions agree with TRBD1. Germline assignment: CDR1 DFQATT and CDR2 SNEGSKA (reference sequence). This CDR3 region has 15 residues. V lost 3 bases to trimming and J lost 7 bases; unmatched junction nucleotides: 13. The CDR3 DNA is TGCAGTGCTAGCCCCCTTGACAGGGGCTCTGGTGGCTACACCTTC. This sequence encodes CSASPLDRGSGGYTF.

Sample share makes this clonotype medium-sized. V gene TRBV4-1 combines with J gene TRBJ2-7; D unresolved. CDR3 length equals 13 residues. V shed 2 bases and J shed 2 bases, with 7 bases lying between them. In germline, CDR1 is MGHRA, CDR2 YSYEKL. The chain's CDR3 is CASSQNTAYEQYF. CDR3 nucleotides: TGCGCCAGCAGCCAAAACACTGCCTACGAGCAGTACTTC.

By share of the sample, this clonotype is medium-sized. V and J are TRBV9 and TRBJ2-1; 12 bases agree with TRBD2. Germline-derived CDR1 and CDR2 are SGDLS and YYNGEE. The CDR3 spans 15 residues. Germline trimming cut 4 bases from V and 9 bases from J; bases unmatched to any gene: 8. The CDR3: CASSPTSGRIGEQFF. DNA of the CDR3: TGTGCCAGCAGCCCTACTAGCGGGAGGATTGGTGAGCAGTTCTTC.

Concerning this clonotype: A read error may explain this, as a much larger clone is one base away. This chain joins TRBV7-9 and TRBJ2-1; 14 nucleotides agree with TRBD2. CDR1 and CDR2 from the germline V gene are SEHNR and FQNEAQ (reference sequence). V shed 1 base, J shed 4 bases, and the junction held 18 bases outside the gene matches. The CDR3 runs 22 residues. The DNA of the CDR3 is TGTGCCAGCAGCTTAGAAAGGGGGACTAGCGGGAGTGCAGAGCGCTCTTACAATGAGCAGTTCTTC. Translation: CASSLERGTSGSAERSYNEQFF.

The chain carries TRBV10-2 and TRBJ2-2, with a tentative D call TRBD2 (5 bases). V lost 4 bases and J lost 1, with 10 bases in between. CDR1 is WSHSY and CDR2 is SAAADI in the germline V gene. This CDR3 is 15 amino acids long. The CDR3 DNA sequence: TGCGCCAGCAGTGCCGGGATCCTGAACACCGGGGAGCTGTTTTTT. It encodes CASSAGILNTGELFF.

This clonotype is termed large. The chain is built from TRBV10-3 and TRBJ1-5; D might be TRBD1 (5 bases). The germline V and J ends were trimmed by 5 bases and 3 bases, with 11 bases remaining between them. The CDR3 sequence is 14 residues long. Germline CDR1 and CDR2: ENHRY and SYGVKD. CDR3 bases: TGTGCCATCAGTTCGGGACTGTACAATCAGCCCCAGCATTTT. Its translation is CAISSGLYNQPQHF.

Relative to its sample, this clonotype is large. The chain recombines TRBV28 with TRBJ2-7, with unresolved D. The CDR3 totals 14 residues. The V gene's germline CDR1 is MDHEN and CDR2 SYDVKM. Trimming removed 3 bases at V and 3 bases at J, with 12 bases between. The chain's CDR3 is CASSFVGQDYEQYF. CDR3 DNA sequence: TGTGCCAGCAGTTTCGTGGGCCAGGACTACGAGCAGTACTTC.

By proportion, this clonotype is medium-sized. This rearrangement joins TRBV19 to TRBJ1-1, with TRBD1 matching over 9 bases. The V and J ends lost 3 bases and 3 bases, in that order; junction bases with no gene match: 2. Germline V gene sequence: CDR1 LNHDA, CDR2 SQIVND (reference sequence). The CDR3 spans 14 residues. DNA for the CDR3: TGTGCCAGTAGTATCACAGGGGGCGACACTGAAGCTTTCTTT. This encodes CASSITGGDTEAFF. Looking up the rest from reference TRBV19 and TRBJ1-1 gives the full variable domain: DGGITQSPKYLFRKEGQNVTLSCEQNLNHDAMYWYRQDPGQGLRLIYYSQIVNDFQKGDIAEGYSVSREKKESFPLTVTSAQKNPTAFYLCASSITGGDTEAFFGQGTRLTVV.

The table lists this clonotype with a few counts. V is TRBV20-1 and J is TRBJ1-4; 9 bases fit TRBD1. Germline V CDR1 and CDR2: DFQATT, SNEGSKA (reference sequence). The CDR3 is made up of 14 amino acids. V shed 3 bases and J 7 bases; nucleotides not matched to a gene: 6. CDR3 residues: CSARPGTGSEKLFF. CDR3 sequence (DNA): TGCAGTGCTAGGCCCGGGACAGGGTCTGAAAAACTGTTTTTT.

This clonotype came up many times. The V and J genes are TRBV7-3 and TRBJ1-1; the match to TRBD1 covers 7 bases. CDR1 is SGHTA, CDR2 FQGTGA, per germline. There are 14 residues in the CDR3. Trimming took 0 bases from V and 6 from J; bases not matched to a gene: 4. The CDR3 DNA is TGTGCCAGCAGCTTAACAGGGGGCGTGTCTGAAGCTTTCTTT. This codes for CASSLTGGVSEAFF.

In its sample, this clonotype is medium-sized. The genes are TRBV28 and TRBJ2-7; 8 bases match TRBD2. The CDR3 runs 14 residues. From germline, CDR1 is MDHEN and CDR2 SYDVKM. With V trimmed by 5 bases and J by 2 bases, 5 bases remained unmatched. In DNA form, the CDR3 reads TGTGCCAGCAGTATAGCGGGGCCTCCCTACGAGCAGTACTTC. It encodes CASSIAGPPYEQYF.

This clonotype was seen a few times. No conserved phenylalanine or tryptophan ends this CDR3, so it is likely a read error. The V gene is TRBV19, the J gene TRBJ1-5, with no clear D. V lost 5 bases to trimming and J lost 0 bases, with 17 bases between them. In germline, CDR1 is LNHDA, CDR2 SQIVND (reference sequence). This CDR3 region has 17 residues. The CDR3 reads CASSSPETKYSNQPQHL. As DNA, the CDR3 is TGTGCCAGTAGTTCTCCGGAGACAAAATATAGCAATCAGCCCCAGCATCTT.

In this sample, this clonotype is medium-sized. The chain recombines TRBV6-1 with TRBJ1-2; the D gene is possibly TRBD1 (6 bases). Germline CDR1 is MNHNS and CDR2 is SASEGT. V lost 2 bases, J lost 7 bases, and 14 bases lay in between. The CDR3 loop spans 14 amino acids. CDR3 protein: CASSESGGRGGYTF. CDR3 nucleotide sequence: TGTGCCAGCAGTGAAAGCGGGGGCAGAGGTGGCTACACCTTC.